Shown below are 5 T cell receptor beta chains from a single sample sequenced in a study of blood T cell repertoires in COVID-19. Profiled with immunoSEQ multiplex PCR; TCRdb holds only in-frame clones, not every one. The sample has 300,000 to 400,000 clones, over 75% seen once. Sequenced input: PBMCs or T cells enriched from blood (not recorded which). These receptors all stem from a young woman who had recovered from COVID-19.

The rearrangement uses TRBV4-1 and TRBJ1-6; 7 bases are a match to TRBD1. This CDR3 spans 16 amino acids. Per germline, CDR1 MGHRA and CDR2 YSYEKL. V shed 0 bases and J 7 bases; nucleotides not matched to a gene: 6. DNA for the CDR3: TGCGCCAGCAGCCAAGATCAGGACAGGTCGAATTCACCCCTCCACTTT. The encoded protein is CASSQDQDRSNSPLHF.

The V gene is TRBV11-2, the J gene TRBJ1-2; a possible D gene is TRBD1 (5 bases). The CDR3 is 13 residues long. Per germline, CDR1 SGHAT and CDR2 FQNNGV. Trimming pared 5 bases from V and 7 bases from J, leaving 14 bases between. This CDR3 is CASSPPTGGGYTF. The CDR3 coding sequence is TGTGCCAGCAGCCCTCCTACGGGGGGTGGCTACACCTTC.

This clone was detected only a few times. This chain connects TRBV15 to TRBJ1-2, with TRBD1 as a possible D gene (6 bases). The CDR3 runs 13 residues. Trimming shortened V by 3 bases and J by 8 bases, and 13 bases separated the two germline ends. Germline CDR1 is LNHNV and CDR2 is YYDKDF (reference sequence). The DNA of the CDR3 is TGTGCCACCAGCAGTGAACAGGGCTCGGGCTACACCTTC. Its translation is CATSSEQGSGYTF.

The gene calls are TRBV7-2 and TRBJ1-3; D is possibly TRBD1 (6 bases). V lost 1 base and J lost 4, with 11 bases in between. This CDR3 is built from 15 residues. Germline CDR1 SGHTA, CDR2 FQGNSA. CDR3 protein: CASSLVVGGGNTIYF. The CDR3 nucleotides read TGTGCCAGCAGCTTAGTGGTAGGGGGAGGAAACACCATATATTTT.

The CDR3 is CASRGTSGGAGETQYF. Written as DNA, the CDR3 is TGTGCCAGCCGGGGGACTAGCGGGGGTGCGGGAGAGACCCAGTACTTC. The chain combines TRBV10-3 with TRBJ2-5, with 14 bases identical to TRBD2. The CDR3 is 16 amino acids. Per the germline V gene, CDR1 is ENHRY and CDR2 is SYGVKD. Germline trimming cut 10 bases from V and 4 bases from J; bases unmatched to any gene: 11.